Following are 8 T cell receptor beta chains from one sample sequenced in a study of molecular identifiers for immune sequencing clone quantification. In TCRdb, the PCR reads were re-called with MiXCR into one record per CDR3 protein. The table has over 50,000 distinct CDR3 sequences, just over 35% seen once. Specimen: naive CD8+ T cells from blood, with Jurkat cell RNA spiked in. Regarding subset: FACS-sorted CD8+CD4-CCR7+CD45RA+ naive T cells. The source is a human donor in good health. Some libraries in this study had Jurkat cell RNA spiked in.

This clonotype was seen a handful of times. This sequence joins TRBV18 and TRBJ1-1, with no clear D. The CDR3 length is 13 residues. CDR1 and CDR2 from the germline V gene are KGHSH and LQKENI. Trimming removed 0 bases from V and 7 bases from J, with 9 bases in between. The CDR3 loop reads CASSPPDKIEAFF. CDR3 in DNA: TGTGCCAGCTCACCACCAGACAAAATTGAAGCTTTCTTT. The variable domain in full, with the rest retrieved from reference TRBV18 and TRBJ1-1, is NAGVMQNPRHLVRRRGQEARLRCSPMKGHSHVYWYRQLPEEGLKFMVYLQKENIIDESGMPKERFSAEFPKEGPSILRIQQVVRGDSAAYFCASSPPDKIEAFFGQGTRLTVV.

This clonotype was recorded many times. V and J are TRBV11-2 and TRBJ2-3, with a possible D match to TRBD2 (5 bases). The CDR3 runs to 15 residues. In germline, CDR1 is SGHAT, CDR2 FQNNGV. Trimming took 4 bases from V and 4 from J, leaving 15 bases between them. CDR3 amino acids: CASSSDWISPDTQYF. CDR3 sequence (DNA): TGTGCCAGCAGCTCGGACTGGATCTCCCCAGATACGCAGTATTTT.

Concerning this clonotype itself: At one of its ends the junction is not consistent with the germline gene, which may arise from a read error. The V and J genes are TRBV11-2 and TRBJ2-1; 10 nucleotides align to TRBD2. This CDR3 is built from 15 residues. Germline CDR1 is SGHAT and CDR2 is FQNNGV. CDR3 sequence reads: CASSSGLAAYNEQIF. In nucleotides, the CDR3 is TGTGCCAGCAGCTCCGGACTAGCGGCCTACAATGAGCAGATCTTC.

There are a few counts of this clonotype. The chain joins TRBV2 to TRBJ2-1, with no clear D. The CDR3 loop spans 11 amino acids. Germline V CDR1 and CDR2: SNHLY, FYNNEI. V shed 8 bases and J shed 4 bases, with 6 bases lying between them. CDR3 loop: CASRTYNEQFF. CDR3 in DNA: TGTGCCAGCCGGACGTACAATGAGCAGTTCTTC.

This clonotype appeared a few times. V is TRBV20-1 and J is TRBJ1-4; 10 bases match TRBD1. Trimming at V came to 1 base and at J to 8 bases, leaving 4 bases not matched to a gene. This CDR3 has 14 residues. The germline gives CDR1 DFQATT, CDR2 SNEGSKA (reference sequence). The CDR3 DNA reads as TGCAGTGCTAGAGTCGGGACAGGGGACGAAAAACTGTTTTTT. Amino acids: CSARVGTGDEKLFF.

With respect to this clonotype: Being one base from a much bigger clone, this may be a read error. CDR3 residues: CASSAGDRAYEQYF. CDR3 coding DNA: TGCGCCAGCAGCGCGGGGGACAGGGCCTACGAGCAGTACTTC. The chain couples TRBV5-1 to TRBJ2-7; 9 bases align to TRBD1. Germline CDR1 and CDR2: SGHRS and YFSETQ. V lost 4 bases and J lost 2; bases outside the gene matches: 4. This CDR3 has 14 residues.

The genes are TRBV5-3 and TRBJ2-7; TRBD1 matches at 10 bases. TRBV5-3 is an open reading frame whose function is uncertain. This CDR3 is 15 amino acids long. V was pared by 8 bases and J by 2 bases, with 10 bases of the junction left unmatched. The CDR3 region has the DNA TGTGCCAGCGTGGACCTTGGACAGGGGGCCTACGAGCAGTACTTC. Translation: CASVDLGQGAYEQYF.

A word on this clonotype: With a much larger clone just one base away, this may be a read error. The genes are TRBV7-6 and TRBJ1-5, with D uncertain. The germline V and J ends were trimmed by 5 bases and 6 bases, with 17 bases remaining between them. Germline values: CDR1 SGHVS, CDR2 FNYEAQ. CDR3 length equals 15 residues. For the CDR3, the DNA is TGTGCCAGCAGCGTAAATATGGGTCGCGGTCAGCCCCAGCATTTT. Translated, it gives CASSVNMGRGQPQHF.